Listed below are T cell receptor beta chains from one sample, sequenced in a study of blood T cell repertoires in COVID-19. Some clones are missing from TCRdb's copy, which holds only in-frame ones; the method was immunoSEQ multiplex PCR. The sample holds fewer than 500,000 clones; roughly 90% are singletons and the top ten take 0.9% to 1%. The sample taken for sequencing was PBMCs or T cells enriched from blood (not recorded which). These receptors came from a woman in her twenties or thirties with acute COVID-19. CDR3s include the opening cysteine and the closing phenylalanine or tryptophan. A D gene is named only where the DNA matches it firmly. Part of the rows lack a size; the others show once, few, many or a class for expanded clones.

. | TRBJ2-7 | TRBV3-1/TRBV3-2 | TRBD2 | TGTGCCAGCGGATCCCTGGGCGGGGGGGAATACGAGCAGTACTTC | CASGSLGGGEYEQYF
. | TRBJ1-4 | TRBV18 | TRBD1 | TGTGCCAGCTCACCACAGGGACAGGGTGAAAAACTGTTTTTT | CASSPQGQGEKLFF
. | TRBJ2-1 | TRBV4-1 | TRBD1 | TGCGCCAGCAGCCGAGAACCGGGACAGGCCTACAATGAGCAGTTCTTC | CASSREPGQAYNEQFF
. | TRBJ1-1 | TRBV6-5 | . | TGTGCCAGCAGAAGAGGACAGATGAACACTGAAGCTTTCTTT | CASRRGQMNTEAFF
. | TRBJ2-7 | TRBV27 | TRBD2 | TGTGCCAGCAGGGGGGGACTAGGACCGGGATACGAGCAGTACTTC | CASRGGLGPGYEQYF
. | TRBJ2-4 | TRBV6-5 | TRBD1 | TGTGCCAGCAGGGGGACAGGGGGAAACATTCAGTACTTC | CASRGTGGNIQYF
. | TRBJ1-2 | TRBV24-1 | TRBD1 | TGTGCCACCAGTGATATGGACAGGGATGGCTACACCTTC | CATSDMDRDGYTF
. | TRBJ2-7 | TRBV9 | TRBD1 | TGTGCCAGCAGCGTAGACAGGGGGCGATACGAGCAGTACTTC | CASSVDRGRYEQYF
. | TRBJ2-5 | TRBV7-2 | . | TGTGCCAGCAGGCGTCCGGGGCAAGAGACCCAGTACTTC | CASRRPGQETQYF
. | TRBJ2-5 | TRBV5-6 | TRBD2 | TGTGCCAGCAGCAAGAGCGGGGGGGCCTTTGGAGAGACCCAGTACTTC | CASSKSGGAFGETQYF
. | TRBJ2-7 | TRBV6-5 | . | TGTGCCAGCAGTTACGGATCGGGGGGCCTCGGCTACGAGCAGTACTTC | CASSYGSGGLGYEQYF
. | TRBJ1-1 | TRBV6-5 | TRBD1 | TGTGCCAGCAGAGGACTTACAGGGGACACTGAAGCTTTCTTT | CASRGLTGDTEAFF
. | TRBJ1-4 | TRBV2 | . | TGTGCCAGCAAAGGGGTAGGGACTCTCCACACGCAACTGTTTTTT | CASKGVGTLHTQLFF
. | TRBJ2-7 | TRBV24-1 | TRBD1 | TGTGCCACCAGTGTCCAGGGGGCGAGCTCCTACGAGCAGTACTTC | CATSVQGASSYEQYF
. | TRBJ1-6 | TRBV14 | . | TGTGCCAGCAGCCAAGATCTTTCGAGCTCCTATAATTCACCCCTCCACTTT | CASSQDLSSSYNSPLHF
. | TRBJ2-1 | TRBV30 | TRBD1 | TGTGCCTGGAGTACAGGGGCTCGCTACAATGAGCAGTTCTTC | CAWSTGARYNEQFF
. | TRBJ2-2 | TRBV5-4 | TRBD2 | TGTGCCAGCAGCTTGCGGGGGGAAACCGGGGAGCTGTTTTTT | CASSLRGETGELFF
. | TRBJ1-5 | TRBV7-9 | . | TGTGCCAGCAGCTTAGAGACAGATAATCAGCCCCAGCATTTT | CASSLETDNQPQHF
. | TRBJ2-7 | TRBV12-5 | TRBD2 | TGTGCTAGTGGTTTGGTAGGTAGCGGGGGTCCCTACGAGCAGTACTTC | CASGLVGSGGPYEQYF
once | TRBJ2-7 | TRBV4-1 | TRBD2 | TGCGCCAGCAGCCAGGGGACTAGCGGGGGTTACGAGCAGTACTTC | CASSQGTSGGYEQYF
. | TRBJ2-6 | TRBV5-5 | TRBD1 | TGTGCCAGCAGCTCAGGGGGCGGTGGGGCCAACGTCCTGACTTTC | CASSSGGGGANVLTF
. | TRBJ2-7 | TRBV9 | TRBD1 | TGTGCCAGCACGAGGGGACAGGGGGCCTACGAGCAGTACTTC | CASTRGQGAYEQYF
. | TRBJ1-1 | TRBV7-9 | . | TGTGCCAGCAGCTTGGGCACAGGTGGGAACACTGAAGCTTTCTTT | CASSLGTGGNTEAFF
. | TRBJ2-2 | TRBV9 | TRBD1 | TGTGCCAGCAGCGTATCTAAGTGGGGACAGATCAACACCGGGGAGCTGTTTTTT | CASSVSKWGQINTGELFF
. | TRBJ1-3 | TRBV19 | TRBD1 | TGTGCCAGTAGTACAGGGGGCGCAAGTGGAAACACCATATATTTT | CASSTGGASGNTIYF
. | TRBJ1-1 | TRBV7-8 | . | TGTGCCAGCAGCTTAGGTACAGGGTCCGACACTGAAGCTTTCTTT | CASSLGTGSDTEAFF
. | TRBJ1-1 | TRBV2 | . | TGTGCCAGCAGTGACTCTACAGAAGATATTAACACTGAAGCTTTCTTT | CASSDSTEDINTEAFF
few | TRBJ1-5 | TRBV5-8 | TRBD1 | TGTGCCAGCAGCAAGGGACAGCTTGCCAATCAGCCCCAGCATTTT | CASSKGQLANQPQHF
once | TRBJ1-5 | TRBV27 | . | TGTGCCAGCAGTTTAACGTATGCCGGGGGCAATCAGCCCCAGCATTTT | CASSLTYAGGNQPQHF